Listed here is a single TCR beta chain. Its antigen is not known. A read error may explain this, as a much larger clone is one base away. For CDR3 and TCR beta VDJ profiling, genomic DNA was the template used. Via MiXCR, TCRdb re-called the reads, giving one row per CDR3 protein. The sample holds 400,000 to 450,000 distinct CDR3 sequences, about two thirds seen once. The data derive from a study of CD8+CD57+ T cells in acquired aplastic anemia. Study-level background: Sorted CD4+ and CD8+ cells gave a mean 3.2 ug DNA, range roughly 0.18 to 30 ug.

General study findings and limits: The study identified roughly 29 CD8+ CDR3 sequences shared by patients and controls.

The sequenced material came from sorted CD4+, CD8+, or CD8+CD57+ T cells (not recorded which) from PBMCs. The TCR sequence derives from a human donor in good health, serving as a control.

The CDR3, as DNA: TGTGCCAGCGCGCAGACACAGGGAGAAAACATTCAGTACTTC. It yields the protein CASAQTQGENIQYF. The V and J genes are TRBV7-8 and TRBJ2-4, with D perhaps TRBD1 (6 bases). There are 14 residues in the CDR3. The germline CDR1 and CDR2 sequences are SGHVS and FQNEAQ. The V gene lost 8 bases and the J gene lost 5 bases, with 16 bases spanning the gap.